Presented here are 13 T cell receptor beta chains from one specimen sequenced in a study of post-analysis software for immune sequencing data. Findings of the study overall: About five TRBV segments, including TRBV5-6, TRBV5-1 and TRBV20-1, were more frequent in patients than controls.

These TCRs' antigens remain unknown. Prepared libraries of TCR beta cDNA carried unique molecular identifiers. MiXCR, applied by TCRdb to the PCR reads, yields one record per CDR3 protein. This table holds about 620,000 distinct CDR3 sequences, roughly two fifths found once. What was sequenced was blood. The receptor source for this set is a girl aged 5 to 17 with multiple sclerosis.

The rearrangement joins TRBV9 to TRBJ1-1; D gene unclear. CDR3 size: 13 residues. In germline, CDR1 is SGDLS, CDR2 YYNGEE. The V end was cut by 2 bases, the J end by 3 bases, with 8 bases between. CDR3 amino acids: CASSVFGDTEAFF. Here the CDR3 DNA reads TGTGCCAGCAGCGTTTTCGGGGACACTGAAGCTTTCTTT.

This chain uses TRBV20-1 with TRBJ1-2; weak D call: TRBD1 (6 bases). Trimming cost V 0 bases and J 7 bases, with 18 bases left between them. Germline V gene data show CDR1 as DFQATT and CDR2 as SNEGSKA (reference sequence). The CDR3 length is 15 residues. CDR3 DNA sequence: TGCAGTGCTAGAGATCATGGAAAGGGGGACTGTGGCTACACCTTC. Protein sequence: CSARDHGKGDCGYTF.

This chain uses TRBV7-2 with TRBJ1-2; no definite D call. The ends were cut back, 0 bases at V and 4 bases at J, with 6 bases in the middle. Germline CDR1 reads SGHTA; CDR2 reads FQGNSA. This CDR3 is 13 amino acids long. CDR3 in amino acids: CASSLAQAYGYTF. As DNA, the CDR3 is TGTGCCAGCAGCTTAGCGCAGGCCTATGGCTACACCTTC.

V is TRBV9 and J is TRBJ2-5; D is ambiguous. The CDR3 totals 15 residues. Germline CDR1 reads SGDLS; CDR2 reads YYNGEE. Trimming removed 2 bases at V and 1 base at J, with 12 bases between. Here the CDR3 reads CASSVSHRAQETQYF. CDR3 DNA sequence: TGTGCCAGCAGCGTTTCGCACCGGGCCCAAGAGACCCAGTACTTC. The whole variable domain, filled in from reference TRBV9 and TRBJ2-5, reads DSGVTQTPKHLITATGQRVTLRCSPRSGDLSVYWYQQSLDQGLQFLIQYYNGEERAKGNILERFSAQQFPDLHSELNLSSLELGDSALYFCASSVSHRAQETQYFGPGTRLLVL.

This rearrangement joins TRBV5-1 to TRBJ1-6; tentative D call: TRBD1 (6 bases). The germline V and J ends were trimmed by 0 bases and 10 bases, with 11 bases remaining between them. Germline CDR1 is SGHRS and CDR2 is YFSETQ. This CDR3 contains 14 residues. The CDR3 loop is CASSLEQGVSPLHF. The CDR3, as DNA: TGCGCCAGCAGCTTGGAACAGGGAGTGTCACCCCTCCACTTT. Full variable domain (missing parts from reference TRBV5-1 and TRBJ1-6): KAGVTQTPRYLIKTRGQQVTLSCSPISGHRSVSWYQQTPGQGLQFLFEYFSETQRNKGNFPGRFSGRQFSNSRSEMNVSTLELGDSALYLCASSLEQGVSPLHFGNGTRLTVT.

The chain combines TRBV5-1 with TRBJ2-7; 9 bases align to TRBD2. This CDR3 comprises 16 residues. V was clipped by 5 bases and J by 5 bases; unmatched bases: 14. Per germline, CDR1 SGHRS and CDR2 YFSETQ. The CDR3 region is CASSHLAGQGTDEQYF. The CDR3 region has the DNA TGCGCCAGCAGTCATCTAGCGGGGCAAGGGACCGACGAGCAGTACTTC.

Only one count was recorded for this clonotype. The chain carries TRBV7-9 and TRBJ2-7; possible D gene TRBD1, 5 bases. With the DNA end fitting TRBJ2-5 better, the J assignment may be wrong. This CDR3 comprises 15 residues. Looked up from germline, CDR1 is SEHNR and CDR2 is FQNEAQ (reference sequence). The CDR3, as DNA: TGTGCCAGCAGCTTATTCCCGACAGTCCAAGAGACCCAGTACTTC. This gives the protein CASSLFPTVQETQYF.

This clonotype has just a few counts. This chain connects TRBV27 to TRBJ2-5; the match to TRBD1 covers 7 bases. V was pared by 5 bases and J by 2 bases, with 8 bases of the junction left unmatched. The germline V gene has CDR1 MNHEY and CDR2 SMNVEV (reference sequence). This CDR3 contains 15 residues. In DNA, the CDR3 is TGTGCCAGCAGTCCCCTCGGCAGGGGGCAAGAGACCCAGTACTTC. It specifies CASSPLGRGQETQYF.

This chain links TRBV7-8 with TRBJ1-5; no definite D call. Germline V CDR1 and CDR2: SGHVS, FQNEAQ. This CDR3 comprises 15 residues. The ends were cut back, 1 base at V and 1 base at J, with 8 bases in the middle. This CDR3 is CASSLEDGSNQPQHF. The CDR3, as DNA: TGTGCCAGCAGCTTAGAGGACGGGAGCAATCAGCCCCAGCATTTT. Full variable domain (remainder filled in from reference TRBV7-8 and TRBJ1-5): GAGVSQSPRYKVAKRGQDVALRCDPISGHVSLFWYQQALGQGPEFLTYFQNEAQLDKSGLPSDRFFAERPEGSVSTLKIQRTQQEDSAVYLCASSLEDGSNQPQHFGDGTRLSIL.

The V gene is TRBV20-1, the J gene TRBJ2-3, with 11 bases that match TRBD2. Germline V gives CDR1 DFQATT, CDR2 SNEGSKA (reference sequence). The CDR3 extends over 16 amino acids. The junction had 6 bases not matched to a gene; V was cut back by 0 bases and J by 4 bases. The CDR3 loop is CSAREVAGGDSDTQYF. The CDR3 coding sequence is TGCAGTGCTAGAGAGGTAGCGGGGGGGGACTCAGATACGCAGTATTTT.

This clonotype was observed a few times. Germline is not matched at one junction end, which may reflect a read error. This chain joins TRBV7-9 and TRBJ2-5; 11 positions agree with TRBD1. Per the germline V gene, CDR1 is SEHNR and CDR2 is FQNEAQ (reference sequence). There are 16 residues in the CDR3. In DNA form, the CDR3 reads TGTGCTAGCAGCTTCGGGGACAGGGGGATCCAGGAGACCCAGTACTTC. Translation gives CASSFGDRGIQETQYF.

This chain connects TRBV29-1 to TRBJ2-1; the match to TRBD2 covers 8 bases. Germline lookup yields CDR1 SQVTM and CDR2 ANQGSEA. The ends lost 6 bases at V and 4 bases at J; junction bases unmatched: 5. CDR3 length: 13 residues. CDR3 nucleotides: TGCAGCGTGGGACTAGTGGCGTACAATGAGCAGTTCTTC. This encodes CSVGLVAYNEQFF.

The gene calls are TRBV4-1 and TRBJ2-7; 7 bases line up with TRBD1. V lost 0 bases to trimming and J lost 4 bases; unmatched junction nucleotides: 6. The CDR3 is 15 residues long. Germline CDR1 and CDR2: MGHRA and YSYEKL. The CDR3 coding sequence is TGCGCCAGCAGCCAAGACCACAGGGGTAATTACGAGCAGTACTTC. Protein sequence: CASSQDHRGNYEQYF.